This entry is about one TCR beta chain. RNA transcripts served as template for amplifying TCR beta CDR3 sequences. HTBI primers served in a first-round RT-PCR, which a second-round multiplex PCR followed. TCRdb itself ran the multiplex PCR reads through MiXCR, one entry per CDR3 protein. The table has 600,000 to 650,000 distinct CDR3 sequences, about 20% seen once. The data belong to a study of Graves' ophthalmopathy and Graves' hyperthyroidism. The sequence derives from a woman aged 18-29 years with stable Graves' hyperthyroidism. Some clones in this sample may be carry-over from other donors' samples. Material: peripheral blood.

The CDR3 spells CASAGVGETQYF. The CDR3 coding sequence is TGTGCCAGCGCCGGGGTCGGGGAGACCCAGTACTTC. The V call is TRBV12-3 or TRBV12-4, the J call TRBJ2-5, with D possibly being TRBD2 (5 bases). CDR3 length: 12 residues. V shed 8 bases and J shed 5 bases, with 12 bases lying between them.